This T cell receptor beta chain came from a study of blood T cell repertoires in COVID-19. As for the study in general: Specimens from acute and convalescent COVID-19 originated in the United States, Italy and Spain. PBMCs, B-cell-depleted T cells, or T cells provided the cDNA or gDNA that made up the material.

As handled by the study authors: Nucleated cell counts were estimated from reference gene primer amplification. Clones were read by immunoSEQ multiplex PCR, and TCRdb kept only the in-frame ones, dropping some. That table gives V, J and clone size, and the DNA gave D and trimming. The table has some 250,000 clones, 84% seen once. Trimming at V came to 2 bases and at J to 3 bases, leaving 13 bases not matched to a gene. The CDR3 sequence is 17 residues long. Per the germline V gene, CDR1 is SGHRS and CDR2 is YFSETQ. The chain uses TRBV5-1 and TRBJ2-7; the match to TRBD2 covers 8 bases. This sequence was found in a man between 60 and 75 years old with acute or convalescent COVID-19. Sequencing was performed on peripheral blood. This CDR3 is CASSFILSGTPDYEQYF. The CDR3 DNA follows: TGCGCCAGCAGCTTCATCCTTAGCGGGACCCCCGACTACGAGCAGTACTTC.